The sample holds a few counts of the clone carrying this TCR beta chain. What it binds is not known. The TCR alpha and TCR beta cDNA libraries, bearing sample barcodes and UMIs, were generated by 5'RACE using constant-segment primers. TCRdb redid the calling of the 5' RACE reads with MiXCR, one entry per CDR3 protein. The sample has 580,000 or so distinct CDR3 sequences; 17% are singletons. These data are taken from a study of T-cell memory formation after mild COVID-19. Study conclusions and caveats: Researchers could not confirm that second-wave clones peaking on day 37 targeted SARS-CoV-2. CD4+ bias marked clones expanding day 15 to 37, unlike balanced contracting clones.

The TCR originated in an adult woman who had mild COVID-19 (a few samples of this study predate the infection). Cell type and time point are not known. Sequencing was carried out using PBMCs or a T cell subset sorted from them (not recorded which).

CDR3 DNA: TGTGCTAGTGGTTTGGTAGTTGGGGGTCTGAACACTGAAGCTTTCTTT. Its translation: CASGLVVGGLNTEAFF. The gene calls are TRBV12-5 and TRBJ1-1, with D maybe TRBD1 (5 bases). Trimming took 0 bases from V and 0 from J, leaving 11 bases between them. Germline assignment: CDR1 LGHNT and CDR2 FRNRAP. The CDR3 has 16 residues. Full variable domain (remainder filled in from reference TRBV12-5 and TRBJ1-1): DARVTQTPRHKVTEMGQEVTMRCQPILGHNTVFWYRQTMMQGLELLAYFRNRAPLDDSGMPKDRFSAEMPDATLATLKIQPSEPRDSAVYFCASGLVVGGLNTEAFFGQGTRLTVV.